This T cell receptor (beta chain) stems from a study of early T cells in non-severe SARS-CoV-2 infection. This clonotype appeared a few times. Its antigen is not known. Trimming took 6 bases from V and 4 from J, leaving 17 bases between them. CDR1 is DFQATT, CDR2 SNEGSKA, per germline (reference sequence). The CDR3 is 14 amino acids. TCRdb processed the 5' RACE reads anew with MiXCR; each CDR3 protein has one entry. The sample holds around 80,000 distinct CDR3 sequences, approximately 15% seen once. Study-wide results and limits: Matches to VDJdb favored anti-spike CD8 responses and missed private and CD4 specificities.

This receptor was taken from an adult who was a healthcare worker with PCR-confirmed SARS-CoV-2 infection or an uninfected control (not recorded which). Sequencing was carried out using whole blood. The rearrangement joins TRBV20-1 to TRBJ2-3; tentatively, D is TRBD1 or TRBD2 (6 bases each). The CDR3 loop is CSASPRGPADTQYF. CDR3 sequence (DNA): TGCAGTGCCTCTCCCCGGGGGCCAGCAGATACGCAGTATTTT.